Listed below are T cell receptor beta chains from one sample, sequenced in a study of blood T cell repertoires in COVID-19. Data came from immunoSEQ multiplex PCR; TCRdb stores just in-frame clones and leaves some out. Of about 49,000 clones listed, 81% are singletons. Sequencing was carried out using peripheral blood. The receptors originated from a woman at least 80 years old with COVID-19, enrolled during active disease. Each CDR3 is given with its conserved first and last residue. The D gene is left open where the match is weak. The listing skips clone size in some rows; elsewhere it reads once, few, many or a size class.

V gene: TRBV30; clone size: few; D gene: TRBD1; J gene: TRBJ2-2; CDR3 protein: CAWSWDRATGELFF; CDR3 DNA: TGTGCCTGGAGTTGGGACAGGGCCACCGGGGAGCTGTTTTTT
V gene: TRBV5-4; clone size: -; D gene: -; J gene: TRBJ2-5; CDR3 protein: CASSPPLQETQYF; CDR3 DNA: TGTGCCAGCAGTCCCCCCCTTCAAGAGACCCAGTACTTC
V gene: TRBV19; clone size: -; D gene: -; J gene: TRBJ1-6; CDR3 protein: CATTGGKDYNSPLHF; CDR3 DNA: TGTGCCACCACCGGGGGAAAGGACTATAATTCACCCCTCCACTTT
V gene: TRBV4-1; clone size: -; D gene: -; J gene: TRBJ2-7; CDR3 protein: CASSQETRSYEQYF; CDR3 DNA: TGCGCCAGCAGCCAAGAAACTCGGAGCTACGAGCAGTACTTC
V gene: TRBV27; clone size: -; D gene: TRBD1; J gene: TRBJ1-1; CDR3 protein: CASSSGQGVNTEAFF; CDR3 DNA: TGTGCCAGCAGTTCCGGACAGGGCGTGAACACTGAAGCTTTCTTT
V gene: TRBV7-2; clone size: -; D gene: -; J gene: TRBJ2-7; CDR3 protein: CASRPSGYYEQYF; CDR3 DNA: TGTGCCAGCAGACCTTCAGGATACTACGAGCAGTACTTC
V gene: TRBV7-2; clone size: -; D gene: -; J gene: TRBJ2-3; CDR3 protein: CASKVGRQTDTQYF; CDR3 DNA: TGTGCCAGCAAGGTGGGCCGACAAACAGATACGCAGTATTTT
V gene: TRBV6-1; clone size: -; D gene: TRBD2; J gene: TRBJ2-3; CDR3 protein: CASSDQTSGATDTQYF; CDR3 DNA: TGTGCCAGCAGTGACCAGACTAGCGGGGCCACAGATACGCAGTATTTT
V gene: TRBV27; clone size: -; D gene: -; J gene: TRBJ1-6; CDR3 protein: CASSLRGGGPTLYSPLHF; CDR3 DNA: TGTGCCAGCAGTTTAAGAGGGGGGGGGCCGACCCTTTATTCACCCCTCCACTTT
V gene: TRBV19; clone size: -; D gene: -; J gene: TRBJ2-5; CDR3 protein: CASSTLGLLQETQYF; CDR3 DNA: TGTGCCAGTAGTACCCTGGGACTCCTCCAAGAGACCCAGTACTTC
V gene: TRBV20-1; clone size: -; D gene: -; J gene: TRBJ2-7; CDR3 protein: CSASRFEASYEQYF; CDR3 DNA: TGCAGTGCTAGTAGGTTTGAGGCCTCCTACGAGCAGTACTTC
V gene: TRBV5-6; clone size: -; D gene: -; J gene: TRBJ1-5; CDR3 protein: CASRRQGGNQPQHF; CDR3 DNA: TGTGCCAGCAGGAGGCAGGGCGGTAATCAGCCCCAGCATTTT
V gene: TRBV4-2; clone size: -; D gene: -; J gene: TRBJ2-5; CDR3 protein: CASSQEIGREETQYF; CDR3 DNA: TGTGCCAGCAGCCAAGAAATAGGCAGGGAAGAGACCCAGTACTTC
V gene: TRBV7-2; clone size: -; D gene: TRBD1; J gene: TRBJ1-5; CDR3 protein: CASSLGQGEPQHF; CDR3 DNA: TGTGCCAGCAGCTTAGGACAGGGAGAGCCCCAGCATTTT
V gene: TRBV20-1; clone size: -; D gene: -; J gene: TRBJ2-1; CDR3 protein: CSAQYMSEQFF; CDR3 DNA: TGCAGTGCCCAGTACATGTCTGAGCAGTTCTTC
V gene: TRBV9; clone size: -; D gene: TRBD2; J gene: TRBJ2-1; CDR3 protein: CASSVGIAGGPVDEQFF; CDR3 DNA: TGTGCCAGCAGCGTAGGAATAGCGGGAGGGCCAGTGGATGAGCAGTTCTTC
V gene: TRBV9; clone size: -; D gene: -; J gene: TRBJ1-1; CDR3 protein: CASSVRALNTEAFF; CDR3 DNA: TGTGCCAGCAGCGTTCGAGCTTTGAACACTGAAGCTTTCTTT
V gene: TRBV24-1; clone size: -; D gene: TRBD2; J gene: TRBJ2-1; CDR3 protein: CATNSGRGVDNEQFF; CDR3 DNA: TGTGCCACGAATAGCGGGAGAGGCGTCGACAATGAGCAGTTCTTC
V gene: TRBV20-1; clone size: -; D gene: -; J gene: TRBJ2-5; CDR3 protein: CSATRETQYF; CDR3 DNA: TGCAGTGCCACGAGAGAGACCCAGTACTTC
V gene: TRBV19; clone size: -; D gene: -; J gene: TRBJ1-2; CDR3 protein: CASSPYGSNYGYTF; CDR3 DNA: TGTGCCAGTAGTCCTTATGGCTCAAACTATGGCTACACCTTC
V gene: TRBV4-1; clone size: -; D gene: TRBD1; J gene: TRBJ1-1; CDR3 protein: CASSQLGQGASRWTEAFF; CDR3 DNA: TGCGCCAGCAGCCAGTTGGGACAGGGGGCGAGTAGGTGGACTGAAGCTTTCTTT
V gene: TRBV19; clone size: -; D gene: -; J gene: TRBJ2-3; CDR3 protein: CASSPLGDTQYF; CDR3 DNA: TGTGCCAGTAGTCCCCTCGGAGATACGCAGTATTTT
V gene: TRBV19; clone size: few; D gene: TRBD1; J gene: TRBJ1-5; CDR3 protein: CATADRARNQPQHF; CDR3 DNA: TGTGCCACTGCGGACAGGGCCCGCAATCAGCCCCAGCATTTT
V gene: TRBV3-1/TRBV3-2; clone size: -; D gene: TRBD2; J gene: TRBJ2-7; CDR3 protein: CASRRGSYEQYF; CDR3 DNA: TGTGCCTCAAGGCGGGGGTCCTACGAGCAGTACTTC
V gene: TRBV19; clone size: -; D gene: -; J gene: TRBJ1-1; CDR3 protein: CASSGWGYGTEAFF; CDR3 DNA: TGTGCCAGTAGTGGGTGGGGCTACGGCACTGAAGCTTTCTTT
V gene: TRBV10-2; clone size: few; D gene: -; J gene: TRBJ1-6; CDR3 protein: CASSGDGANSPLHF; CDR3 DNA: TGCGCCAGCAGTGGCGATGGGGCGAATTCACCCCTCCACTTT
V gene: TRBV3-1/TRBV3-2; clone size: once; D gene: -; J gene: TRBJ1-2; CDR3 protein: CASSQQYYGYTF; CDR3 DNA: TGTGCCAGCAGCCAACAGTACTATGGCTACACCTTC
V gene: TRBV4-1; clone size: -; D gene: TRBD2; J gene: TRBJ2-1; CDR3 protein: CASSRGLAGEGRRFF; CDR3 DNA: TGCGCCAGCAGCCGAGGACTAGCGGGAGAGGGCAGGAGGTTCTTC
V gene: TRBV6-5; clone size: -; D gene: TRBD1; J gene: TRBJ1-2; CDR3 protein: CASKFRDRGLFGYTF; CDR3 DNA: TGTGCCAGCAAATTCAGGGACAGGGGGCTATTTGGCTACACCTTC
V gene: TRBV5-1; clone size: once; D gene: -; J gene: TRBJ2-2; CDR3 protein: CASSLTGNGPNTGELFF; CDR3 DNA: TGCGCCAGCAGCTTGACGGGGAACGGCCCGAACACCGGGGAGCTGTTTTTT